Listed here are 28 T cell receptor beta chains from one sample, sequenced in a study of OX40 agonist ivuxolimab in advanced cancers. Using immunoSEQ multiplex PCR, the repertoire was profiled, and TCRdb retains in-frame clones only, with some absent. The sample records more than 7,500 clones, roughly 90% being singletons. Sequenced material: CD4+ or CD8+ T cells sorted from blood, taken in a trial of the OX40 agonist ivuxolimab. Every receptor here comes from an adult with an advanced solid tumor such as melanoma, head and neck, liver or kidney cancer.

The J gene is TRBJ2-7, the V gene TRBV6-5; D remains ambiguous. The V end was cut by 2 bases, the J end by 4 bases, with 12 bases between. CDR1 is MNHEY and CDR2 is SVGAGI in the germline V gene. CDR3 size: 14 residues. CDR3 nucleotides: TGTGCCAGCAGTTACGTCGGCCAGACGTACGAGCAGTACTTC. It codes for CASSYVGQTYEQYF.

The chain joins TRBV6-1 to TRBJ2-2; tentative D call: TRBD2 (7 bases). The CDR3 contains 12 residues. Germline lookup yields CDR1 MNHNS and CDR2 SASEGT. Deletions cut 8 bases from V and 9 bases from J, with 13 bases between. This chain's CDR3 is CASGRGGRELFF. The CDR3 coding sequence is TGTGCCAGCGGTAGGGGGGGCCGGGAGCTGTTTTTT.

The chain uses TRBV5-1 and TRBJ1-3; D is ambiguous. This CDR3 spans 15 amino acids. Germline assignment: CDR1 SGHRS and CDR2 YFSETQ. V lost 2 bases, J lost 0 bases, and 9 bases lay in between. CDR3 loop: CASSLPRISGNTIYF. The CDR3 DNA reads TGCGCCAGCAGCTTACCCAGGATCTCTGGAAACACCATATATTTT.

The chain carries TRBV10-3 and TRBJ2-7; possibly TRBD2 for D (6 bases). Germline CDR1 reads ENHRY; CDR2 reads SYGVKD. The CDR3 runs 14 residues. The ends were cut back, 6 bases at V and 6 bases at J, with 18 bases in the middle. The CDR3 DNA sequence: TGTGCCATCAGCCCGGGACTCCCCGTTGTCGAGCAGTACTTC. It yields the protein CAISPGLPVVEQYF.

The DNA of the CDR3 is TGTGCCAGCAGTTTCGGGGGAAGCAGCAATCAGCCCCAGCATTTT. Its translation: CASSFGGSSNQPQHF. V is TRBV28 and J is TRBJ1-5; D may be TRBD1 (5 bases). This CDR3 has 15 residues. The germline gives CDR1 MDHEN, CDR2 SYDVKM. V lost 3 bases, J lost 1 base, and 10 bases lay in between.

The CDR3 DNA follows: TGTGCCAGCAGCTTAGACCTATCGGCCCAGTACTTC. This sequence encodes CASSLDLSAQYF. This chain connects TRBV11-2 to TRBJ2-5; D gene ambiguous. Trimming stripped 0 bases from V and 9 bases from J, with 8 bases between. From germline, CDR1 is SGHAT and CDR2 FQNNGV. CDR3 size: 12 residues.

This clone was counted once. The chain has TRBV7-9 and TRBJ2-7, with D perhaps TRBD1 or TRBD2 (5 bases each). V dropped 6 bases and J dropped 1 base, with 10 bases sitting between them. From germline, CDR1 is SEHNR and CDR2 FQNEAQ (reference sequence). The CDR3 consists of 13 residues. Written as DNA, the CDR3 is TGTGCCAGCAGAGGGACGGAGTCCTACGAGCAGTACTTC. Protein sequence: CASRGTESYEQYF.

This sequence joins TRBV29-1 and TRBJ1-2; the match to TRBD1 covers 9 bases. Trimming took 5 bases from V and 7 from J; bases not matched to a gene: 8. Germline CDR1 is SQVTM and CDR2 is ANQGSEA. The CDR3 is 13 amino acids. DNA of the CDR3: TGCAGCGTTCAAACAGGGGGCGCGGGTGGCTACACCTTC. Translated: CSVQTGGAGGYTF.

V and J are TRBV19 and TRBJ2-2; D perhaps matches TRBD1 (5 bases). The germline V gene has CDR1 LNHDA and CDR2 SQIVND (reference sequence). Between the trimmed V and J ends, which lost 5 bases and 6 bases, there was a span of 10 bases. The CDR3 is 13 residues long. The DNA of the CDR3 is TGTGCCAGTAGTCTAAGACAGTCCGGGGAGCTGTTTTTT. Protein sequence: CASSLRQSGELFF.

The CDR3 protein is CASSLRQGGEQYF. The CDR3 DNA sequence: TGTGCCAGCAGTTTGAGACAGGGGGGCGAGCAGTACTTC. V gene TRBV27 combines with J gene TRBJ2-7; 9 bases agree with TRBD1. Germline-derived CDR1 and CDR2 are MNHEY and SMNVEV (reference sequence). V trimming: 3 bases; J trimming: 6 bases; junction bases outside the gene matches: 3. The CDR3 spans 13 residues.

The chain uses TRBV15 and TRBJ2-5, with a possible D match to TRBD2 (6 bases). V lost 0 bases and J 7 bases, leaving 15 bases between the germline ends. The V gene's germline CDR1 is LNHNV and CDR2 YYDKDF (reference sequence). The CDR3 covers 15 residues. Here the CDR3 reads CATSREKGSEGTQYF. CDR3 in DNA: TGTGCCACCAGCAGAGAGAAAGGGTCGGAGGGGACCCAGTACTTC.

This chain connects TRBV11-2 to TRBJ2-7, with D possibly being TRBD1 or TRBD2 (6 bases each). The CDR3 length is 19 residues. From germline, CDR1 is SGHAT and CDR2 FQNNGV. The V end lost 1 base, the J end lost 0 bases, and 22 bases lay between the germline ends. The CDR3 sequence: CASSLGAGGWDSNSYEQYF. For the CDR3, the DNA is TGTGCCAGCAGCTTAGGGGCCGGGGGCTGGGACTCCAACTCCTACGAGCAGTACTTC.

V usage is TRBV7-6 and J usage is TRBJ2-1, with TRBD2 matching 13 bases. Germline V gives CDR1 SGHVS, CDR2 FNYEAQ. V lost 3 bases, J lost 6 bases, and 5 bases stayed unmatched. This CDR3 is built from 16 residues. CDR3 amino acids: CASSLTSGGPVNEQFF. As DNA, the CDR3 is TGTGCCAGCAGCTTGACTAGCGGGGGGCCCGTCAATGAGCAGTTCTTC.

V usage is TRBV11-2 and J usage is TRBJ2-7; 7 bases are shared with TRBD1. V shed 4 bases, J shed 2 bases, and the junction held 2 bases outside the gene matches. Per germline, CDR1 SGHAT and CDR2 FQNNGV. The CDR3 totals 13 residues. The CDR3 region is CASSWDRTYEQYF. The CDR3 nucleotides read TGTGCCAGCAGCTGGGACAGAACCTACGAGCAGTACTTC.

The sample holds one count of this clone. The V call is TRBV10-2, the J call TRBJ2-1, with 7 nucleotides matching TRBD2. This CDR3 region has 16 residues. V lost 5 bases and J lost 2; bases outside the gene matches: 9. Germline loops: CDR1 WSHSY, CDR2 SAAADI. The CDR3 DNA is TGCGCCAGCAGTTTTGGGGGGGACCCGACCTACAATGAGCAGTTCTTC. This codes for CASSFGGDPTYNEQFF.

The chain is built from TRBV5-1 and TRBJ2-7; a weak D match, TRBD2 (5 bases). Trimming removed 2 bases at V and 3 bases at J, with 15 bases between. The CDR3 is 15 amino acids. The germline gives CDR1 SGHRS, CDR2 YFSETQ. CDR3 loop: CASSLSPGSIYEQYF. The DNA for the CDR3 is TGCGCCAGCAGCTTAAGCCCGGGGTCGATCTACGAGCAGTACTTC. Complete variable domain (other parts from reference TRBV5-1 and TRBJ2-7): KAGVTQTPRYLIKTRGQQVTLSCSPISGHRSVSWYQQTPGQGLQFLFEYFSETQRNKGNFPGRFSGRQFSNSRSEMNVSTLELGDSALYLCASSLSPGSIYEQYFGPGTRLTVT.

This clone has only one observation. The chain combines TRBV9 with TRBJ2-1, with D uncertain. Trimming removed 0 bases at V and 10 bases at J, with 8 bases between. The CDR3 contains 12 residues. Germline V gene lookup returns CDR1 SGDLS and CDR2 YYNGEE. This chain's CDR3 is CASSVVPQEQFF. The CDR3 coding sequence is TGTGCCAGCAGCGTAGTTCCCCAAGAGCAGTTCTTC.

This chain joins TRBV7-8 and TRBJ2-7; 9 positions agree with TRBD1. The CDR3 contains 15 residues. Losses at the gene ends were 5 bases for V and 6 bases for J; bases not matched to a gene: 11. Germline values: CDR1 SGHVS, CDR2 FQNEAQ. CDR3 in amino acids: CASSPPRTGVSEQYF. The CDR3 DNA reads as TGTGCCAGCAGCCCCCCGAGGACAGGGGTCTCCGAGCAGTACTTC.

This clone appeared once. This chain joins TRBV5-5 and TRBJ2-2; 11 bases agree with TRBD1. V trimming: 5 bases; J trimming: 11 bases; junction bases outside the gene matches: 11. CDR3 length: 15 amino acids. The germline gives CDR1 SGHKS, CDR2 YYEKEE (reference sequence). The CDR3 DNA is TGTGCCAGCAGATCCGGGACAGGGGGTTCCCGCGAGCTGTTTTTT. It is translated as CASRSGTGGSRELFF. The full variable domain, rest sourced from reference TRBV5-5 and TRBJ2-2, is DAGVTQSPTHLIKTRGQQVTLRCSPISGHKSVSWYQQVLGQGPQFIFQYYEKEERGRGNFPDRFSARQFPNYSSELNVNALLLGDSALYLCASRSGTGGSRELFFGEGSRLTVL.

This chain joins TRBV27 and TRBJ2-6; D not certain. The V gene lost 3 bases and the J gene lost 0 bases, with 9 bases spanning the gap. The CDR3 covers 16 residues. CDR1 MNHEY and CDR2 SMNVEV come from the germline V gene (reference sequence). The CDR3 sequence: CASSFGSFSGANVLTF. DNA of the CDR3: TGTGCCAGCAGTTTCGGCTCTTTCTCTGGGGCCAACGTCCTGACTTTC.

V is TRBV6-6 and J is TRBJ2-6; 10 positions agree with TRBD1. The CDR3 has 16 residues. Germline loops: CDR1 MNHNY, CDR2 SVGAGI (reference sequence). V shed 7 bases, J shed 1 base, and the junction held 4 bases outside the gene matches. CDR3 nucleotide sequence: TGTGCCAGCACCCGGGACAGGGGTTCTGGGGCCAACGTCCTGACTTTC. Its protein is CASTRDRGSGANVLTF.

This chain joins TRBV5-4 and TRBJ2-2; D is ambiguous. Germline CDR1 is SGHNT and CDR2 is YYREEE (reference sequence). This CDR3 has 12 amino acids. Between the trimmed V and J ends, which lost 0 bases and 7 bases, there was a span of 4 bases. The CDR3 DNA reads TGTGCCAGCAGCTTGGGGGGCGGGGAGCTGTTTTTT. Translated, it gives CASSLGGGELFF.

This clone was counted only a few times. The rearrangement links TRBV9 to TRBJ1-6; tentative D call: TRBD1 (5 bases). V lost 3 bases and J lost 7, with 11 bases in between. CDR1 SGDLS and CDR2 YYNGEE come from the germline V gene. The CDR3 runs 14 residues. The CDR3 here is CASSAATGNSPLHF. In DNA form, the CDR3 reads TGTGCCAGCAGCGCTGCCACAGGAAATTCACCCCTCCACTTT.

This chain links TRBV7-9 with TRBJ2-1; 10 bases fit TRBD2. The trim removed 11 bases at V and 9 bases at J, leaving 10 bases unmatched. Per germline, CDR1 SEHNR and CDR2 FQNEAQ (reference sequence). This CDR3 is 13 amino acids long. CDR3 nucleotide sequence: TGTGCCGGAGCGGGGGGGCCTTTATTTGAGCAGTTCTTC. It codes for CAGAGGPLFEQFF.

The rearrangement uses TRBV5-5 and TRBJ1-5; unclear D gene. V lost 2 bases and J lost 0, with 18 bases in between. Germline V gene lookup returns CDR1 SGHKS and CDR2 YYEKEE (reference sequence). This CDR3 contains 18 residues. The DNA of the CDR3 is TGTGCCAGCAGCTTTAGAGACCAGAGACAATATAGCAATCAGCCCCAGCATTTT. It yields the protein CASSFRDQRQYSNQPQHF. The variable domain in full, completed from reference TRBV5-5 and TRBJ1-5, reads DAGVTQSPTHLIKTRGQQVTLRCSPISGHKSVSWYQQVLGQGPQFIFQYYEKEERGRGNFPDRFSARQFPNYSSELNVNALLLGDSALYLCASSFRDQRQYSNQPQHFGDGTRLSIL.

The rearrangement joins TRBV18 to TRBJ2-7; D unclear. Germline CDR1 is KGHSH and CDR2 is LQKENI. Between the trimmed V and J ends, which lost 2 bases and 5 bases, there was a span of 4 bases. This CDR3 region has 11 residues. DNA for the CDR3: TGTGCCAGCTCACCAGAGCACGAGCAGTACTTC. As protein: CASSPEHEQYF.

The chain is built from TRBV5-6 and TRBJ1-6, with D perhaps matching TRBD1 (5 bases). The CDR3 runs to 15 residues. Trimming took 3 bases from V and 1 from J, leaving 8 bases between them. CDR1 is SGHDT, CDR2 YYEEEE, per germline. The chain's CDR3 is CASSWGGSYNSPLHF. As DNA, the CDR3 is TGTGCCAGCAGCTGGGGGGGTTCCTATAATTCACCCCTCCACTTT.

V usage is TRBV27 and J usage is TRBJ1-1; 7 bases line up with TRBD1. Per germline, CDR1 MNHEY and CDR2 SMNVEV (reference sequence). The CDR3 has 14 amino acids. V lost 5 bases and J lost 1; bases outside the gene matches: 4. In nucleotides, the CDR3 is TGTGCCAGCAGTAAGGGACAGCAGAACACTGAAGCTTTCTTT. It encodes CASSKGQQNTEAFF.